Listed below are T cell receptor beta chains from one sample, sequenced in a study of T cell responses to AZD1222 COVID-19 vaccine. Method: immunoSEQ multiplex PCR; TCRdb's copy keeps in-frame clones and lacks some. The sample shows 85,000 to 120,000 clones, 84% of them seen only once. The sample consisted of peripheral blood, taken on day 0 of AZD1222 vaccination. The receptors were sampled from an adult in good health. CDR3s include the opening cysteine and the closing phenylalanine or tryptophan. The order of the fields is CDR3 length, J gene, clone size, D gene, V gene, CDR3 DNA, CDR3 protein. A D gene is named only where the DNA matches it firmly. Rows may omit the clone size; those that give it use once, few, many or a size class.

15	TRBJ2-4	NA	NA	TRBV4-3	TGCGCCAGCAGCCAAGATCAGGGGCAGAAAAACATTCAGTACTTC	CASSQDQGQKNIQYF
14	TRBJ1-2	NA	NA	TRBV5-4	TGTGCCAGCAGCTTGGGGGGAGCTAACTATGGCTACACCTTC	CASSLGGANYGYTF
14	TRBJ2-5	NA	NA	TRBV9	TGTGCCAGCAGCGTAGAAGGCGGGAAAGAGACCCAGTACTTC	CASSVEGGKETQYF
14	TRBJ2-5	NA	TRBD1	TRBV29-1	TGCAGCGTTAACCGGGACAGGGCATCTCAGACCCAGTACTTC	CSVNRDRASQTQYF
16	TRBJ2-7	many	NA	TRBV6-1	TGTGCCAGCAGTGGCCTCAGCTCCTGGGGTTCCTACGAGCAGTACTTC	CASSGLSSWGSYEQYF
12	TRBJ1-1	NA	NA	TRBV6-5	TGTGCCAGCAGTTACTCCCAGGGGTATGCTTTCTTT	CASSYSQGYAFF
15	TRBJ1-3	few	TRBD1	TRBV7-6	TGTGCCAGCAGCCCCGCAGCGGGACAGGGAAACACCATATATTTT	CASSPAAGQGNTIYF
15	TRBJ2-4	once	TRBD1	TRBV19	TGTGCCAGTGGACAGGGGGCCCAAGCCAAAAACATTCAGTACTTC	CASGQGAQAKNIQYF
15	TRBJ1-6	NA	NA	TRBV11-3	TGTGCCAGCAGCTCCTCGGCAGGGAAAAATTCACCCCTCCACTTT	CASSSSAGKNSPLHF
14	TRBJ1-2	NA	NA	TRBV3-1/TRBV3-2	TGTGCCAGCAGTCCCATCAGGGGCGGGTATGGCTACACCTTC	CASSPIRGGYGYTF
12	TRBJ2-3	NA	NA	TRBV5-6	TGTGCCAGCAGCTTTCAAGGAGATACGCAGTATTTT	CASSFQGDTQYF
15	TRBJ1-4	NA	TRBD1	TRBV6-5	TGTGCCAGCAGTTACTCCGACAGGGGAGGCGAAAAACTGTTTTTT	CASSYSDRGGEKLFF
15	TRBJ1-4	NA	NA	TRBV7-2	TGTGCCAGCAGCCCTCTGGGGCCTTGGGATGAAAAACTGTTTTTT	CASSPLGPWDEKLFF
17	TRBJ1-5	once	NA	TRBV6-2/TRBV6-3	TGTGCCAGCAGTTATTCCGGGGCCAGCTTTCGCAATCAGCCCCAGCATTTT	CASSYSGASFRNQPQHF
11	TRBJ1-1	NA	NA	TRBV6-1	TGTGCCAGCAGTGGGGACACTGAAGCTTTCTTT	CASSGDTEAFF
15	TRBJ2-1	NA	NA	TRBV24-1	TGTGCCACCAGTGATTCGGTTCGGCTCGGCAATGAGCAGTTCTTC	CATSDSVRLGNEQFF
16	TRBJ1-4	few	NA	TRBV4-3	TGCGCCAGCAGCCAAGGCCGGGGCGCAACTAATGAAAAACTGTTTTTT	CASSQGRGATNEKLFF
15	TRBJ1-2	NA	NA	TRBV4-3	TGCGCCAGCAGCATGGGAACCAGGGCGGACTATGGCTACACCTTC	CASSMGTRADYGYTF
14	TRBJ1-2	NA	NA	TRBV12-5	TGTGCTAGTGGTTTGGCCGGCCGCGGAGGCGGCTACACCTTC	CASGLAGRGGGYTF
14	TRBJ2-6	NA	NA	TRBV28	TGTGCCAGCAGTTCAAACTCTGGGGCCAACGTCCTGACTTTC	CASSSNSGANVLTF
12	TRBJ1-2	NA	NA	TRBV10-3	TGTGCCTTTCGGACAGAATTATATGGCTACACCTTC	CAFRTELYGYTF
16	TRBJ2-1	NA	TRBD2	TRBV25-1	TGTGCCAGCAGTGAACCCGGACTAGCGGGAGCGGCTGAGCAGTTCTTC	CASSEPGLAGAAEQFF
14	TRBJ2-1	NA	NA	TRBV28	TGTGCCAGCAGAGGCGGGGACTCCTACAATGAGCAGTTCTTC	CASRGGDSYNEQFF
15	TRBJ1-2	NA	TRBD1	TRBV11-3	TGTGCCAGCAGCAACGGACAGGGGGCCAGCTATGGCTACACCTTC	CASSNGQGASYGYTF